The text below deals with one T cell receptor beta chain. What antigen it recognizes has not been identified. There are no base qualities to consult, and no much larger clone falls within one base. Donors were healthy HIV-negative adults with no recently reported acute infections or vaccinations. Every donor was a Caucasian adult residing in Nashville, Tennessee, USA. CD4+ T cells were enriched by magnetic negative selection, after which naive cells were positively selected on CD45RA and the negative fraction was taken as the memory subset. Blood was obtained by leukapheresis, after which PBMCs were separated by Ficoll-Histopaque density gradient centrifugation and cryopreserved in liquid nitrogen vapor phase. Purity and quantity of every magnetically sorted T cell population were checked by analytical flow cytometry. From each sorted fraction, genomic DNA was isolated and quantified by UV absorbance on a Nanodrop 2000c.

The germline ends are 15 bases apart after V is trimmed by 0 bases and J by 4 bases. The CDR3, from cysteine to phenylalanine, totals 16 residues. The retained sequence is limited to the CDR3, 48 bases, with the frame set at the first base. The germline V gene encodes CDR1 MGHRA and CDR2 YSYEKL. The sample belongs to a study of shared clonotypes between healthy human individuals (dated by TCRdb to the early 2020s). About the investigation overall: The cohort comprised a couple of women and three men aged 18 to 49 years. For each donor, CD4 naive and CD4 memory were each run on three plates, CD8 naive on two plates, and CD8 memory on one plate. Blood TCR repertoires of four to six healthy adults were deeply sequenced to estimate repertoire size and the extent of clonotype sharing between individuals. To increase sequencing depth and limit assay-specific biases, TCR repertoire library preparation and sequencing were carried out by different laboratories using diverse techniques. Between about 0.8 and 9 billion PBMCs per donor were obtained by leukapheresis. Study-wide conclusions, independent of this receptor: Across a few donors, approximately 4.6% of naive CD4, around 3.3% of naive CD8, around 2.5% of memory CD4, and about 0.4% of memory CD8 clonotypes were shared. Clonotypes shared by all four sorted-subset donors showed higher generation probabilities than non-shared clonotypes. Only blood was sampled, and tissue TCR repertoires likely differ from those in blood. Based on pairwise subsampling, the degree of clonotype sharing among donors was expected to be affected by sequencing depth. Because the study included only a small number of donors, the genetic and exposure-history diversity represented was limited. Naive subsets generally had larger estimated clonotype richness than memory subsets. Even with the large sequencing depth, rarefaction of the sorted-subset datasets indicated that sequencing was incomplete.

Using the deep immunoSEQ assay, multiplex PCR amplified TCR CDR3 regions from genomic DNA. Extracted genomic DNA from each cell subset was distributed evenly across all wells of several immunoSEQ 96-well plates, and each plate was treated as a replicate. For sorted subsets, each replicate PCR was loaded with about 200 ng genomic DNA, equivalent to about 33,000 T cell genomes. Purified libraries were quantified with a Qubit 3.0 fluorometer, sized on a Bioanalyzer 2100, and re-quantified with the KAPA Library Quantification kit. Every immunoSEQ 96-well plate was sequenced on a separate single-read 150-cycle Illumina NextSeq 550 flow cell. For the original study's pipeline: Because the immunoSEQ output included only junctional sequences and no quality scores, the filtering could not be the same as the filtering used for full-length reads. Sequences were annotated with PyIR, a Python wrapper for IgBLAST v1.9, and V/J genes and CDR3 were assigned using IMGT germline references. Reads with weak V/J assignments (E-value above 1e-6), missing CDR3, stop codons, out-of-frame junctions, or ambiguous translated residues were removed. V3J clonotypes were defined by identical inferred V gene, J gene, and CDR3 amino acid sequence. Percentage overlap between repertoires was calculated by dividing the number of shared unique clonotypes by the size of the smaller repertoire. Repertoire richness was assessed with RTK rarefaction, the Chao1 estimator, and Recon v2.1 estimates of unobserved clonotypes. OLGA was used to compute generation probabilities for all TCRbeta clonotypes that the gDNA method yielded from a handful of donors. TCRdb limited this immuneACCESS table to in-frame rearrangements with V and J called. A share of clones is missing; checked studies link under half to unresolved V genes, and the rest is unexplained. V and J calls and clone size come straight from that table; D and trimming were deduced from the DNA. Here the sample has about 2.3 million clones; 80% to 95% occur a single time. The ten largest clones add up to about 0.37% of the sample.

Sequencing input: naive CD4+ T cells from PBMCs. The cell subset or site label, as the study defines it: CD45RA+ positively selected. Rearrangement joined TRBV4-1 to TRBJ2-5; TRBD2 could be the D gene, as 6 bases match. This receptor was obtained from a man in his late teens or twenties in good health. Some clones in this sample may be carry-over from other donors' samples. The bases read TGCGCCAGCAGCCAAGATGTGGCGGGATGGGGAGAGACCCAGTACTTC. Its product reads: CASSQDVAGWGETQYF.